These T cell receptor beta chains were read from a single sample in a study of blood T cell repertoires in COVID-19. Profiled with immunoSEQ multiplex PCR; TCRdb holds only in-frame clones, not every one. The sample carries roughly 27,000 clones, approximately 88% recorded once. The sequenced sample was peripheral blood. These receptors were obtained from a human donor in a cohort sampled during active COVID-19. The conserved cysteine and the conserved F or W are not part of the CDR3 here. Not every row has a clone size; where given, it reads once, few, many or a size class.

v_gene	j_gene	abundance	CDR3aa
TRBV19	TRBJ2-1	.	ASSIGLAGGNEQF
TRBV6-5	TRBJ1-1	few	ASRPDSQGFAEAF
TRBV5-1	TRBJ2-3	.	ASRDPTGTSGGPQTQY
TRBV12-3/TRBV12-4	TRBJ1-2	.	ASSLTGYGYT
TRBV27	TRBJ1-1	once	ASSHGQGYEAF
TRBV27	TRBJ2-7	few	ASSLGWGGEEQY
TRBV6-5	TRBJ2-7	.	ASKRTTYEQY
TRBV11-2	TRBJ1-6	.	ASSLVWQDNSPLH
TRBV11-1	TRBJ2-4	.	ASSLDRKNIQY
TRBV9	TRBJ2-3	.	ASRGSGGAEDTQY
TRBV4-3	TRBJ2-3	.	ASSQASGGSSPSTDTQY
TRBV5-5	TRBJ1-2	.	ASSPRADGVYGYT
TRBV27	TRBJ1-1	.	ASSFQQGRNTEAF
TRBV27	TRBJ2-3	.	ASSPGLAGTQY
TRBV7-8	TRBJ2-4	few	ASSRSGGGPYTLAKNIQY
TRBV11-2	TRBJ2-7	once	ASSLDGAGYFYEQY
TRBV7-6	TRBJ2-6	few	ASSLVQGRVDGANVLT
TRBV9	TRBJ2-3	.	ASSERAGGRTDTQY
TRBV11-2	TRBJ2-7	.	ASSFSYEQY
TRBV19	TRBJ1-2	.	ASSSRPGQGAHGYT
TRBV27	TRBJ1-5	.	ASSHRGSNQPQH
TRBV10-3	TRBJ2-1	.	AISDPGGQGGSQQF
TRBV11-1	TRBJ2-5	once	ASSLSPRKETQY
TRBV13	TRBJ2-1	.	ASSLGQGYRNEQF
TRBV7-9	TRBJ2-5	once	ASRLDSEETQY
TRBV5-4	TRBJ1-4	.	ASSLWGDEKLF
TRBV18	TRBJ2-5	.	ASSPGDNQETQY
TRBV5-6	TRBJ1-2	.	ASSLNGGKDGYT
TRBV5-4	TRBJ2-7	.	ASSSRVQYEQY
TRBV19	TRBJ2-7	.	ASSTSGPSYEQY
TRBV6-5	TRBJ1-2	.	ATRTGGSSGYT
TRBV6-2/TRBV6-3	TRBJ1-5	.	ASSYSQTGDQPQH
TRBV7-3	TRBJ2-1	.	ASSLEGARGNEQF
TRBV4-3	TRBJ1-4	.	ASSRRQGAGEKLF
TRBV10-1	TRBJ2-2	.	ASSESIAPGSGGELF
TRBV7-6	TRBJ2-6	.	ASSLERGLGANVLT
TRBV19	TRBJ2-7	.	ASSISEGPAYEQY
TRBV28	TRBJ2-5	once	ASSLDGLAETQY
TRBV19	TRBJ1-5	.	ASSRTSSNQPQH
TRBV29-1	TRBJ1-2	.	SVEAGAYGYT
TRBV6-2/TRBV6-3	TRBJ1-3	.	ASSYSAFSGNTIY
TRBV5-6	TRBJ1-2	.	ASSLAGYYT
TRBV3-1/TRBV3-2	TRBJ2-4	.	ASSQPSIAKNIQY
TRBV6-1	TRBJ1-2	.	ASSEMGQGLGGYT
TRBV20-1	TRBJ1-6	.	SASIRTGSSYNSPLH
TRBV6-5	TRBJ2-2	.	ASRVGADTGELF
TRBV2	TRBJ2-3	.	ASSEVRGPGNTQY
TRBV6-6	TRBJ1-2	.	ASSYGQGRNYGYT
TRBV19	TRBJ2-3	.	ASSTRRLRGGSTDTQY
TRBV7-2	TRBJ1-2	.	ASSLVAGSNYGYT
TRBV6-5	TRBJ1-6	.	ATSRVSSYNSPLH
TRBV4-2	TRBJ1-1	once	ASSQDRINTEAF
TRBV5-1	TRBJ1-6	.	ASSSAGRSSPLH